Below are 8 T cell receptor beta chains sequenced from a single sample in a study of blood T cells in healthy people across ages (dated by TCRdb to 2014 to 2015). Library construction relied on 5' RACE. A second PCR of roughly 6 to 11 cycles was run with a J-beta primer mix and a sample-barcoded 5' primer. The raw public data were reprocessed by TCRdb itself: fastp quality trimming at Q25, MiXCR clonotype calling, in-frame beta chains only. For every CDR3 protein sequence, its rows merge into one entry that carries the most common genes and DNA. For this sample there are some 1.8 million distinct CDR3 sequences; about two fifths appear just once. Of the sample, 20% to 25% is held by the ten largest clones. The specimen was blood. The receptor source for this set is a human donor in good health.

This clonotype has only one observation. V usage is TRBV3-1 and J usage is TRBJ2-2; D perhaps matches TRBD2 (5 bases). V lost 1 base and J 1 base, leaving 10 bases between the germline ends. Germline values: CDR1 LGHDT, CDR2 YNNKEL (reference sequence). The CDR3 is 16 residues long. The CDR3 DNA reads TGTGCCAGCAGCCAAGTAGCGCAGATGAACACCGGGGAGCTGTTTTTT. It encodes CASSQVAQMNTGELFF.

This clonotype was counted between two and nine times. The chain employs TRBV4-2 and TRBJ2-6, with 9 bases matching TRBD2. The J segment lost 3 bases and the V segment lost 1 base, leaving 1 base of the junction unmatched. Germline CDR1 reads LGHNA; CDR2 reads YNFKEQ. The CDR3 loop spans 16 amino acids. This CDR3 reads CASSQVAGVGANVLTF. CDR3 in DNA: TGTGCCAGCAGCCAAGTAGCGGGGGTTGGGGCCAACGTCCTGACTTTC.

The chain links TRBV20-1 to TRBJ2-5; a weak D match, TRBD2 (6 bases). The CDR3 consists of 14 residues. Germline CDR1 reads DFQATT; CDR2 reads SNEGSKA (reference sequence). Trimming pared 2 bases from V and 2 bases from J, leaving 12 bases between. DNA for the CDR3: TGCAGTGCTAGACTAGCGACTGAACAAGAGACCCAGTACTTC. Translating gives CSARLATEQETQYF.

The J gene is TRBJ2-5, the V gene TRBV2; D is undetermined. The J call is doubtful: the DNA matches TRBJ2-1 better. CDR3 length equals 13 residues. Germline V gene lookup returns CDR1 SNHLY and CDR2 FYNNEI. CDR3 loop: CASSQDLQETQFF. The CDR3, as DNA: TGTGCCAGCAGTCAGGATTTGCAAGAGACCCAGTTCTTC.

In DNA, the CDR3 is TGCAGCGTTGAAGATGATAGTCACGCTGAAGCTTTCTTT. Translated, it gives CSVEDDSHAEAFF. The chain joins TRBV29-1 to TRBJ1-1; D is undetermined. The CDR3 totals 13 residues. CDR1 and CDR2 from the germline V gene are SQVTM and ANQGSEA. With 0 bases removed from V and 6 bases from J, the gap between germline ends came to 11 bases.

In this sample, this clonotype turned up a few times. The chain joins TRBV29-1 to TRBJ2-7; perhaps TRBD2 as D (5 bases). Germline CDR1 reads SQVTM; CDR2 reads ANQGSEA. Trimming took 2 bases from V and 1 from J, leaving 6 bases between them. The CDR3 runs 12 residues. The CDR3 loop is CSVELASYEQYF. In DNA form, the CDR3 reads TGCAGCGTTGAACTAGCTTCCTACGAGCAGTACTTC.

The rearrangement joins TRBV7-9 to TRBJ2-1; D might be TRBD2 (6 bases). The CDR3 length is 15 residues. Germline V gives CDR1 SEHNR, CDR2 FQNEAQ (reference sequence). Trimming removed 5 bases at V and 4 bases at J, with 15 bases between. The CDR3 nucleotides read TGTGCCAGCAGCACAGGACGGGGGATATACAATGAGCAGTTCTTC. Its protein is CASSTGRGIYNEQFF. Supplemented by reference TRBV7-9 and TRBJ2-1, the full variable domain reads DTGVSQNPRHKITKRGQNVTFRCDPISEHNRLYWYRQTLGQGPEFLTYFQNEAQLEKSRLLSDRFSAERPKGSFSTLEIQRTEQGDSAMYLCASSTGRGIYNEQFFGPGTRLTVL.

The table lists this clonotype with a few counts. The J gene is TRBJ2-4, the V gene TRBV6-2 or TRBV6-3, with 7 nucleotides matching TRBD1. This CDR3 comprises 14 residues. Germline lookup yields CDR1 MNHEY and CDR2 SVGEGT. With 6 bases clipped from V and 6 bases from J, the junction kept 8 bases outside the gene matches. The CDR3 nucleotides read TGTGCCAGCAGCCCCGGGACAGTCCTAAACATTCAGTACTTC. Its translation: CASSPGTVLNIQYF.